The 19 T cell receptor beta chains reported below all come from one sample, sequenced in a study of Ad26.COV2.S vaccination and SARS-CoV-2 variants. Sequenced by immunoSEQ multiplex PCR; TCRdb stores in-frame clones only, minus some. The repertoire consists of about 390,000 clones, with 88% occurring once and the leading ten covering 3.5%. Treatment defined: roughly 20 received Ad26.COV2.S at low or high dose, single or two shots; about five received placebo; per-sample allocation not given. Day 63 following the first vaccine or placebo injection was when the samples were taken. This material consisted of peripheral blood, taken in a trial of Ad26.COV2.S vaccine versus placebo. The origin of the receptors is a person between 18 and 65 years old who received the Ad26.COV2.S COVID-19 vaccine or a placebo.

This rearrangement joins TRBV6-5 to TRBJ2-7, with D unresolved. Trimming removed 6 bases from V and 0 bases from J, with 15 bases in between. Germline values: CDR1 MNHEY, CDR2 SVGAGI. This CDR3 is 15 amino acids long. In DNA, the CDR3 is TGTGCCAGCAGGGCCGACCGCTCAAGCTCCTACGAGCAGTACTTC. It specifies CASRADRSSSYEQYF.

The chain recombines TRBV30 with TRBJ2-7; D gene unclear. This CDR3 is 11 amino acids long. Trimming shortened V by 0 bases and J by 6 bases, and 6 bases separated the two germline ends. Germline CDR1 reads GTSNPN; CDR2 reads SVGIG (reference sequence). The CDR3 loop reads CAWSVGAEQYF. The CDR3 coding sequence is TGTGCCTGGAGTGTGGGTGCCGAGCAGTACTTC.

This clone was detected once. V is TRBV25-1 and J is TRBJ1-2; a weak D match, TRBD1 (5 bases). V lost 4 bases and J lost 7, with 19 bases in between. CDR3 length: 15 amino acids. From germline, CDR1 is MGHDK and CDR2 SYGVNS. CDR3 residues: CASSVGGTGGGGYTF. As DNA, the CDR3 is TGTGCCAGCAGTGTTGGGGGTACTGGCGGTGGTGGCTACACCTTC.

The CDR3 loop reads CASSIGGKSTDTQYF. The CDR3 DNA reads as TGTGCCAGTAGTATCGGGGGGAAGTCCACAGATACGCAGTATTTT. The chain employs TRBV19 and TRBJ2-3; 7 bases fit TRBD2. The ends lost 3 bases at V and 2 bases at J; junction bases unmatched: 5. The length of the CDR3 is 15 residues. The germline V gene has CDR1 LNHDA and CDR2 SQIVND (reference sequence).

V usage is TRBV28 and J usage is TRBJ1-2; D not certain. With 6 bases removed from V and 8 bases from J, the gap between germline ends came to 10 bases. In germline, CDR1 is MDHEN, CDR2 SYDVKM. The length of the CDR3 is 11 residues. CDR3 nucleotides: TGTGCCAGCAGCGCAGTGGGCGGCTACACCTTC. Its protein product is CASSAVGGYTF.

The chain is built from TRBV19 and TRBJ1-1, with D hard to call. Germline V gives CDR1 LNHDA, CDR2 SQIVND (reference sequence). The CDR3 is made up of 16 amino acids. The ends were cut back, 7 bases at V and 3 bases at J, with 21 bases in the middle. CDR3 in amino acids: CASTPPFPDTYTEAFF. CDR3 bases: TGTGCCAGTACTCCACCATTTCCCGACACTTACACTGAAGCTTTCTTT.

The chain recombines TRBV4-2 with TRBJ1-1, with D perhaps TRBD1 (5 bases). In germline, CDR1 is LGHNA, CDR2 YNFKEQ. The CDR3 has 15 amino acids. The V end was cut by 4 bases, the J end by 1 base, with 13 bases between. Here the CDR3 reads CASSLVGGWNTEAFF. CDR3 DNA: TGTGCCAGCAGCCTAGTGGGGGGTTGGAACACTGAAGCTTTCTTT.

As concerns this clone: Germline is not matched at one junction end, which may reflect a read error. CDR3 coding DNA: TGTGCCAGCAGGGACACCCAGAGGAGCGACTTC. Amino acid sequence: CASRDTQRSDF. The J gene is TRBJ2-7, the V gene TRBV2; tentative D call: TRBD1 (5 bases). Germline lookup yields CDR1 SNHLY and CDR2 FYNNEI. The CDR3 runs to 11 residues.

The chain links TRBV11-2 to TRBJ2-5; D assignment may be TRBD1 or TRBD2 (5 bases each). V was shortened by 5 bases and J by 7 bases, with 11 bases between the two germline ends. Germline CDR1 is SGHAT and CDR2 is FQNNGV. The CDR3 spans 12 residues. CDR3 in amino acids: CASSPSGGTQYF. For the CDR3, the DNA is TGTGCCAGCAGCCCATCTGGGGGGACCCAGTACTTC.

Only one count was recorded for this clone. V usage is TRBV10-3 and J usage is TRBJ2-7; D is uncertain. The CDR3 loop spans 14 amino acids. CDR1 and CDR2 from the germline V gene are ENHRY and SYGVKD. Trimming left V 4 bases short and J 5 bases short, with 15 bases between. The CDR3 DNA sequence: TGTGCCATCAGTGGATCAGTAGTCGCTGACGAGCAGTACTTC. This gives the protein CAISGSVVADEQYF.

The chain uses TRBV3-1 (or the pseudogene TRBV3-2) and TRBJ2-3, with TRBD2 matching over 8 bases. The V and J ends lost 4 bases and 0 bases, in that order; junction bases with no gene match: 9. CDR1 and CDR2 from the germline V gene are LGHDT and YNNKEL (reference sequence). The CDR3 extends over 17 amino acids. CDR3 protein: CASSPSRSGVSTDTQYF. The CDR3 DNA reads as TGTGCCAGCAGCCCCTCCCGTAGCGGGGTCAGCACAGATACGCAGTATTTT.

This sequence joins TRBV4-3 and TRBJ2-3, with D perhaps matching TRBD1 (6 bases). Germline CDR1 is LGHNA and CDR2 is YSLEER. V gave up 0 bases and J gave up 0 bases, with 16 bases separating them. The length of the CDR3 is 18 residues. In nucleotides, the CDR3 is TGCGCCAGCAGCCAAGATGATTTGAGTGGACAGAGCACAGATACGCAGTATTTT. It yields the protein CASSQDDLSGQSTDTQYF.

The chain recombines TRBV4-2 with TRBJ1-1, with 8 nucleotides matching TRBD1. CDR1 LGHNA and CDR2 YNFKEQ come from the germline V gene. V lost 3 bases and J lost 3; bases outside the gene matches: 9. The CDR3 totals 16 residues. The CDR3 here is CASSHPRTGKDTEAFF. The DNA for the CDR3 is TGTGCCAGCAGCCACCCCCGGACAGGGAAGGACACTGAAGCTTTCTTT.

The rearrangement uses TRBV14 and TRBJ2-7, with D possibly TRBD2 on 7 matching bases. The CDR3 totals 14 residues. V was pared by 1 base and J by 5 bases, with 12 bases between. Germline V gives CDR1 SGHDN, CDR2 FVKESK. This CDR3 is CASSQVRGGNEQYF. CDR3 DNA sequence: TGTGCCAGCAGCCAAGTAAGGGGGGGGAACGAGCAGTACTTC.

This clone was seen a handful of times. This rearrangement joins TRBV7-2 to TRBJ1-1, with D unresolved. Trimming took off 2 bases at V and 7 bases at J, with 14 bases between the two ends. Germline-derived CDR1 and CDR2 are SGHTA and FQGNSA. The CDR3 consists of 14 residues. The CDR3 DNA sequence: TGTGCCAGCAGCTTAAGAAAGGCGACGGTTGAAGCTTTCTTT. Residues: CASSLRKATVEAFF.

The chain recombines TRBV10-3 with TRBJ1-4; TRBD1 is a possible D gene (6 bases). The CDR3 is 14 residues long. CDR1 is ENHRY, CDR2 SYGVKD, per germline. V was shortened by 2 bases and J by 4 bases, with 8 bases between the two germline ends. The CDR3 here is CAISEGGLNEKLFF. The CDR3 DNA sequence: TGTGCCATCAGTGAGGGGGGCCTTAATGAAAAACTGTTTTTT.

In nucleotides, the CDR3 is TGTGCCAGCAGTTACTTCCGGGACAGCTCCTACAATGAGCAGTTCTTC. Protein sequence: CASSYFRDSSYNEQFF. V gene TRBV6-5 combines with J gene TRBJ2-1, with TRBD1 matching 7 bases. Germline CDR1 MNHEY, CDR2 SVGAGI. V lost 1 base to trimming and J lost 0 bases; unmatched junction nucleotides: 3. The CDR3 totals 16 residues.

This rearrangement joins TRBV4-1 to TRBJ2-7; 7 nucleotides align to TRBD1. Germline V gives CDR1 MGHRA, CDR2 YSYEKL. The CDR3 is made up of 16 amino acids. J was trimmed by 0 bases and V by 1 base; bases with no gene match: 6. CDR3 DNA sequence: TGCGCCAGCAGCCAAGGTTCCGACAGGGTCTCCTACGAGCAGTACTTC. Its translation is CASSQGSDRVSYEQYF.

This chain uses TRBV28 with TRBJ2-7; D remains ambiguous. The V end was cut by 6 bases, the J end by 2 bases, with 5 bases between. The CDR3 contains 11 residues. Germline V gives CDR1 MDHEN, CDR2 SYDVKM. Here the CDR3 reads CASRGAYEQYF. The DNA of the CDR3 is TGTGCCAGCAGGGGCGCCTACGAGCAGTACTTC.